The rows below give T cell receptor beta chains drawn from one sample of a study of T cells in Graves' hyperthyroidism and ophthalmopathy. TCRdb re-derived calls from the multiplex PCR reads in MiXCR, one entry per CDR3 protein. The sample includes a few hundred thousand distinct CDR3 sequences, approximately 20% of them seen just once. Material for sequencing was blood. These receptors were taken from a man aged 25 to 45 with Graves' ophthalmopathy. Each CDR3 is given with its conserved first and last residue. Fields, in order: D gene, J gene, V gene, clone size, CDR3 DNA, CDR3 protein. A D gene is named only where the DNA matches it firmly. The size of a clone is reported for some rows only, either as once, few or many, or as a class for expanded clones.

D gene: NA; J gene: TRBJ1-1; V gene: TRBV10-1; clone size: few; CDR3 DNA: TGCGCCAGCAGTGAGACGGTTGGGACCAAGAACACTGAAGCTTTCTTT; CDR3 protein: CASSETVGTKNTEAFF
D gene: NA; J gene: TRBJ2-7; V gene: TRBV12-3/TRBV12-4; clone size: few; CDR3 DNA: TGTGCCATCGCACCTTTTGGGCAGGGGCCCTACGAGCAGTACTTC; CDR3 protein: CAIAPFGQGPYEQYF
D gene: TRBD2; J gene: TRBJ2-1; V gene: TRBV24-1; clone size: many; CDR3 DNA: TGTGCCACCAGTGAAGGGGACTACAGCTCCTACAATGAGCAGTTCTTC; CDR3 protein: CATSEGDYSSYNEQFF
D gene: TRBD2; J gene: TRBJ2-3; V gene: TRBV12-5; clone size: many; CDR3 DNA: TGTGCTAGTGGTTTGACCCCCCGCGGAGCGGGGCTCACAGATACGCAGTATTTT; CDR3 protein: CASGLTPRGAGLTDTQYF
D gene: NA; J gene: TRBJ1-5; V gene: TRBV18; clone size: many; CDR3 DNA: TGTGCCAGCTCACGCACAGGGCGTCAGCCCCAGCATTTT; CDR3 protein: CASSRTGRQPQHF
D gene: NA; J gene: TRBJ1-4; V gene: TRBV12-3/TRBV12-4; clone size: NA; CDR3 DNA: TGTGCCAGCAGTTTCGGCCCCGGAAATGAAAAACTGTTTTTT; CDR3 protein: CASSFGPGNEKLFF
D gene: NA; J gene: TRBJ2-1; V gene: TRBV5-1; clone size: many; CDR3 DNA: TGCGCCAGCAGCTTGGGGGACTACAATGAGCAGTTCTTC; CDR3 protein: CASSLGDYNEQFF
D gene: NA; J gene: TRBJ2-7; V gene: TRBV11-2; clone size: NA; CDR3 DNA: TGTGCCAGCAGCTTAGTAGGGTTGCGGGATGCCTACGAGCAGTACTTC; CDR3 protein: CASSLVGLRDAYEQYF
D gene: TRBD1; J gene: TRBJ2-2; V gene: TRBV12-3/TRBV12-4; clone size: few; CDR3 DNA: TGTGCCAGCACCCCGGGACAGCACACCGGGGAGCTGTTTTTT; CDR3 protein: CASTPGQHTGELFF
D gene: NA; J gene: TRBJ2-5; V gene: TRBV5-5; clone size: few; CDR3 DNA: TGTGCCAGCAGCTTCCAAGGTGAAGAGACCCAGTACTTC; CDR3 protein: CASSFQGEETQYF
D gene: NA; J gene: TRBJ1-2; V gene: TRBV12-3/TRBV12-4; clone size: many; CDR3 DNA: TGTGCCAGCAGGCACGGGGACATCTATGGCTACACCTTC; CDR3 protein: CASRHGDIYGYTF
D gene: TRBD2; J gene: TRBJ2-2; V gene: TRBV24-1; clone size: many; CDR3 DNA: TGTGCCACCTCGGGACTAGCGGACACCGGGGAGCTGTTTTTT; CDR3 protein: CATSGLADTGELFF
D gene: TRBD2; J gene: TRBJ2-7; V gene: TRBV15; clone size: NA; CDR3 DNA: TGTGCCACCAGCAAAGCGGGAGGGACTTACGAGCAGTACTTC; CDR3 protein: CATSKAGGTYEQYF
D gene: NA; J gene: TRBJ2-5; V gene: TRBV12-3/TRBV12-4; clone size: NA; CDR3 DNA: TGTGCCAGCAGCACGGACGAAGAAGAGACCCAGTACTTC; CDR3 protein: CASSTDEEETQYF
D gene: NA; J gene: TRBJ2-7; V gene: TRBV28; clone size: NA; CDR3 DNA: TGTGCCAGCAGCCTGGAGGGCCCCCCGTACGAGCAGTACTTC; CDR3 protein: CASSLEGPPYEQYF
D gene: TRBD1; J gene: TRBJ1-1; V gene: TRBV20-1; clone size: NA; CDR3 DNA: TGCAGTGTTTCAGGGGGCGTCTCGGGAGTTGGTGCTGAAGCTTTCTTT; CDR3 protein: CSVSGGVSGVGAEAFF
D gene: NA; J gene: TRBJ1-2; V gene: TRBV2; clone size: many; CDR3 DNA: TGTGCCAGCGGACAGCCCAGATATGGCTACACCTTC; CDR3 protein: CASGQPRYGYTF
D gene: TRBD1; J gene: TRBJ2-7; V gene: TRBV6-1; clone size: few; CDR3 DNA: TGTGCCAGCAGTGCACTCACCGGGACAGGGGGCACTTACTGGCAGTACTTC; CDR3 protein: CASSALTGTGGTYWQYF